This T cell receptor beta chain appears in the sequencing data of a study of control samples from healthy donors and cancer patients. The assay was immunoSEQ multiplex PCR, and TCRdb's table has in-frame clones only and misses some. This sample carries some 140,000 clones, around 95% of them seen once, and the ten largest clones take around 6.1%. Germline lookup yields CDR1 SGHDT and CDR2 YYEEEE. The CDR3 has 14 residues. V dropped 0 bases and J dropped 3 bases, with 7 bases sitting between them. Sequenced sample: blood. This TCR came from a man aged 40-49 years in good health. The rearrangement links TRBV5-6 to TRBJ1-5; no reliable D call. The CDR3 DNA reads TGTGCCAGCAGCTTGGGCCAGTCCAATCAGCCCCAGCATTTT. Amino acid sequence: CASSLGQSNQPQHF.